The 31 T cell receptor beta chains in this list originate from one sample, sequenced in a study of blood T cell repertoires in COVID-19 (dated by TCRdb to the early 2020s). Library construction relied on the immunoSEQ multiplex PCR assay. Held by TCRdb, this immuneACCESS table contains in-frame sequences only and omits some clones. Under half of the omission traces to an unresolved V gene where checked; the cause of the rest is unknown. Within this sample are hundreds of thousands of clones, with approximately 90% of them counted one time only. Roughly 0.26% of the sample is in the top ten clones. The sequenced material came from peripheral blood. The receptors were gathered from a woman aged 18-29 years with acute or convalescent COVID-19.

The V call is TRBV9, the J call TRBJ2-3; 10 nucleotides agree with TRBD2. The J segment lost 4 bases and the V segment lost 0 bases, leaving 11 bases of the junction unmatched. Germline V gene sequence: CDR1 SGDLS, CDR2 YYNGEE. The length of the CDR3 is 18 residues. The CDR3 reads CASSVAAGGFPFADTQYF. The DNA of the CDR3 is TGTGCCAGCAGCGTAGCAGCGGGGGGGTTTCCCTTTGCAGATACGCAGTATTTT.

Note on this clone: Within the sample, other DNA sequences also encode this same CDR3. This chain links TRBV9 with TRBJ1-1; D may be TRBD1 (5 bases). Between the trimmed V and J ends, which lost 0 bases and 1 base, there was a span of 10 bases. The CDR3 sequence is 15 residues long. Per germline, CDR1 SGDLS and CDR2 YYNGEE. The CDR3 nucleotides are TGTGCCAGCAGCGTAGGTGGGGCGAGGAACACTGAAGCTTTCTTT. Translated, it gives CASSVGGARNTEAFF.

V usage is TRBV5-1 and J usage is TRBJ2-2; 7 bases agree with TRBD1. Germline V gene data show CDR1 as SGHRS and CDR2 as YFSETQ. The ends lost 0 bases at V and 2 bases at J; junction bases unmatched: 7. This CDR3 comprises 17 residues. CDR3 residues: CASSLGQGYLNTGELFF. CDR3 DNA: TGCGCCAGCAGCTTGGGACAGGGTTACCTTAACACCGGGGAGCTGTTTTTT.

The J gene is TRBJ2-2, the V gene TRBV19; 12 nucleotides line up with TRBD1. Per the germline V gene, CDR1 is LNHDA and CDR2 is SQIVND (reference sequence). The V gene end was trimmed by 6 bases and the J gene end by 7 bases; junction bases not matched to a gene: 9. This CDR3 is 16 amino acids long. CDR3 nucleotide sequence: TGTGCCAGTAGAACCGGGACAGGGGGCTTAGGCGGGGAGCTGTTTTTT. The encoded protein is CASRTGTGGLGGELFF.

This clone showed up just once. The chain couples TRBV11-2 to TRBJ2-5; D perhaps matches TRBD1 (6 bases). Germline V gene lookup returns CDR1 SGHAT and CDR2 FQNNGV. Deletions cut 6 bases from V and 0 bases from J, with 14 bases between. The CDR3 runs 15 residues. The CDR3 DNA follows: TGTGCCAGCAGATTACAGGGAAGGTACCAAGAGACCCAGTACTTC. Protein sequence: CASRLQGRYQETQYF.

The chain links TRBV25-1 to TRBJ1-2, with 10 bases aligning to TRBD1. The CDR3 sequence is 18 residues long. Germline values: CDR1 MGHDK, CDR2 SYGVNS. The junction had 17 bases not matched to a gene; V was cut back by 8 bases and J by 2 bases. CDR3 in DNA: TGTGCCAGCCTCCCAACACCGGGACAGGGGTCGCAGAACTATGGCTACACCTTC. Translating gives CASLPTPGQGSQNYGYTF.

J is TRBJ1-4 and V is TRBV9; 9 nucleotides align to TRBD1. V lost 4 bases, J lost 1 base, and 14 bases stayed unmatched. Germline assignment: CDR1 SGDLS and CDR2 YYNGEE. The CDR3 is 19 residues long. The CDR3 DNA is TGTGCCAGCAGCTCCCCGCAGGGACAGGGATCGGGAACTAATGAAAAACTGTTTTTT. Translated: CASSSPQGQGSGTNEKLFF.

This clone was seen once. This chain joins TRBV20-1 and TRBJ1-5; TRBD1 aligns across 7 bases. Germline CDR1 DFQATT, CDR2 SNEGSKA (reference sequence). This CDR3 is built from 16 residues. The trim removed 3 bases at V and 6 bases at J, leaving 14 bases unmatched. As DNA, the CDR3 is TGCAGTGCTAGTCCCTCCCCTGGACAGGCGAGTCAGCCCCAGCATTTT. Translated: CSASPSPGQASQPQHF.

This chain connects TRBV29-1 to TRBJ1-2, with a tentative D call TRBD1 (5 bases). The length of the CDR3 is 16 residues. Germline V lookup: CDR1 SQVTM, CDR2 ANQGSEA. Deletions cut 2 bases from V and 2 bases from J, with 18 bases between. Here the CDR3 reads CSVERDSGKANYGYTF. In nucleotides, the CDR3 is TGCAGCGTTGAACGGGACTCTGGTAAAGCGAACTATGGCTACACCTTC.

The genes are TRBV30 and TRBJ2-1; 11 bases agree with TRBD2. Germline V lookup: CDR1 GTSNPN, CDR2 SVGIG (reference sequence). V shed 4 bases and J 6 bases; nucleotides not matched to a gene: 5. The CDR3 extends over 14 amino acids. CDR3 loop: CAWTSGGPGNEQFF. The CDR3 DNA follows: TGTGCCTGGACTAGCGGGGGGCCGGGCAATGAGCAGTTCTTC.

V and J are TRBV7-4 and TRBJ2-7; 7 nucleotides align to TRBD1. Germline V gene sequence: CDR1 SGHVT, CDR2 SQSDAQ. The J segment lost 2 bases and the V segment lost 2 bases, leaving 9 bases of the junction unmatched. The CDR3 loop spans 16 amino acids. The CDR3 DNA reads TGTGCCAGCAGCTTAAGGACAGGTTATTCAGCCTACGAGCAGTACTTC. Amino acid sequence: CASSLRTGYSAYEQYF.

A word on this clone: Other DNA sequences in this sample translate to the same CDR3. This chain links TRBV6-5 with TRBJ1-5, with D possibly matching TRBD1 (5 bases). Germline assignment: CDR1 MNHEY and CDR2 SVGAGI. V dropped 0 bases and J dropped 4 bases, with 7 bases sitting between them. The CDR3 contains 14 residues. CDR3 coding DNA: TGTGCCAGCAGTTACTCGCGGGGGAATCAGCCCCAGCATTTT. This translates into CASSYSRGNQPQHF.

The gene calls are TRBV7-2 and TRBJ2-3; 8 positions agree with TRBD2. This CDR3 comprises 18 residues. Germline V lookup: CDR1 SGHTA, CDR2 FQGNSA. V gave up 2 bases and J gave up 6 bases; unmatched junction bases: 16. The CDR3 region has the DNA TGTGCCAGCAGCTTACTTATGGCCGCCTGGGCGGGGGGCGATACGCAGTATTTT. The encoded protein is CASSLLMAAWAGGDTQYF.

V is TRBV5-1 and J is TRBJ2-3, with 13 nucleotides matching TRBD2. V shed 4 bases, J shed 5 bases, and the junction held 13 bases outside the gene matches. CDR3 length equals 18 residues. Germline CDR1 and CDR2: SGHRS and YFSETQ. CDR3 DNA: TGCGCCAGCAGCCAAACTAGCGGGGGGGCCGGGATAGTAGATACGCAGTATTTT. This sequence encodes CASSQTSGGAGIVDTQYF.

The CDR3 DNA sequence: TGTGCCAGCAGCAACCCGGGAGGGGTTCCCGCAACTAATGAAAAACTGTTTTTT. It codes for CASSNPGGVPATNEKLFF. The gene calls are TRBV21-1 and TRBJ1-4. TRBV21-1 is a known pseudogene. CDR3 length: 18 amino acids.

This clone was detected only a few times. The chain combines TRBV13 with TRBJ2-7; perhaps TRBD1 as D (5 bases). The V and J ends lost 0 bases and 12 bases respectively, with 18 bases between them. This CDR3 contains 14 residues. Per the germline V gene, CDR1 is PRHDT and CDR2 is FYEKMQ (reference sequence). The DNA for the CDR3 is TGTGCCAGCAGCTTAGGCTCCACAAAGGGGCAGGCGTACTTC. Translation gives CASSLGSTKGQAYF.

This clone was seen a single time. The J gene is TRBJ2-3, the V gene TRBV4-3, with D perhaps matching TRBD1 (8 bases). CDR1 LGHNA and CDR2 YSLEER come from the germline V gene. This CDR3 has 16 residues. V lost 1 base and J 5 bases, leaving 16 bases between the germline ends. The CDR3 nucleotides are TGCGCCAGCAGCCAAGCCCCACAGGGGGAGGGAGATACGCAGTATTTT. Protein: CASSQAPQGEGDTQYF.

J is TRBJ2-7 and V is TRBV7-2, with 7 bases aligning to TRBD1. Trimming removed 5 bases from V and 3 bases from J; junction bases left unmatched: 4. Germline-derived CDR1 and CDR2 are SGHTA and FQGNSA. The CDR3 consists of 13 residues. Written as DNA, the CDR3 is TGTGCCAGCAGCGGGGGACAGAACTACGAGCAGTACTTC. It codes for CASSGGQNYEQYF.

CDR3 in amino acids: CATSSGFGEGPGNTIYF. The CDR3 coding sequence is TGTGCCACCAGCAGCGGGTTCGGGGAAGGGCCTGGAAACACCATATATTTT. The chain is built from TRBV15 and TRBJ1-3, with D uncertain. CDR1 and CDR2 (germline): LNHNV, YYDKDF (reference sequence). V was pared by 3 bases and J by 2 bases, with 17 bases between. The CDR3 is made up of 17 amino acids. The full variable domain, completed using reference TRBV15 and TRBJ1-3, is DAMVIQNPRYQVTQFGKPVTLSCSQTLNHNVMYWYQQKSSQAPKLLFHYYDKDFNNEADTPDNFQSRRPNTSFCFLDIRSPGLGDTAMYLCATSSGFGEGPGNTIYFGEGSWLTVV.

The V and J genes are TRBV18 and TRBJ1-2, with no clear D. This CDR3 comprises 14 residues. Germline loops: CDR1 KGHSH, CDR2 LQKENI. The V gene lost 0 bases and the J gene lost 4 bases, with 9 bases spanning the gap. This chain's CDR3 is CASSPPVSGYGYTF. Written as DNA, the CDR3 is TGTGCCAGCTCACCACCGGTTTCCGGCTATGGCTACACCTTC. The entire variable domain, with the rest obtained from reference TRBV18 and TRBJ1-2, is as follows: NAGVMQNPRHLVRRRGQEARLRCSPMKGHSHVYWYRQLPEEGLKFMVYLQKENIIDESGMPKERFSAEFPKEGPSILRIQQVVRGDSAAYFCASSPPVSGYGYTFGSGTRLTVV.

This chain's CDR3 is CASSYLGTGRHEQYF. CDR3 coding DNA: TGTGCCAGCAGTTACTTGGGGACAGGGAGGCACGAGCAGTACTTC. The chain uses TRBV6-2 or TRBV6-3 and TRBJ2-7; 9 positions match TRBD1. V shed 1 base, J shed 5 bases, and the junction held 6 bases outside the gene matches. There are 15 residues in the CDR3. Germline V gene data show CDR1 as MNHEY and CDR2 as SVGEGT.

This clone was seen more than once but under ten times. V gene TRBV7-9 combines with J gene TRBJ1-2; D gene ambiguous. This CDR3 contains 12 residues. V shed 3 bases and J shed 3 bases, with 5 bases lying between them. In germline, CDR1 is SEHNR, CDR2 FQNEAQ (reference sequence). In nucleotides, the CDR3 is TGTGCCAGCAGCTTTGAGGACTATGGCTACACCTTC. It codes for CASSFEDYGYTF.

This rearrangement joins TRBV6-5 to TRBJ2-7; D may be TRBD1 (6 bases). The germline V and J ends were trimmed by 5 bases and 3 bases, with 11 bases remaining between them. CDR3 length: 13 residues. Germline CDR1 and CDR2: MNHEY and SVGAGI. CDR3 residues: CASSTGPDYEQYF. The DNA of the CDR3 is TGTGCCAGCAGTACAGGGCCCGACTACGAGCAGTACTTC.

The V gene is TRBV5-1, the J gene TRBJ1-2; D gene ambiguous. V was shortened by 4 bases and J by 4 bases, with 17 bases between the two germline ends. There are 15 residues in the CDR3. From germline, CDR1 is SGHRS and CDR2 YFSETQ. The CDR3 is CASSVGYIVGYGYTF. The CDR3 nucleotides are TGCGCCAGCAGCGTGGGTTACATTGTTGGCTATGGCTACACCTTC.

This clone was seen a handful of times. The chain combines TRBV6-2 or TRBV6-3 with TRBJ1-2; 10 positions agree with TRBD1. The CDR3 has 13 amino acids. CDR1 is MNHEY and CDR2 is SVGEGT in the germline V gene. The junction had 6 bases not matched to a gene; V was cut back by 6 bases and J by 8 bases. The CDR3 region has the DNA TGTGCCAGCAGGTACGACAGGGGGCCAGGCTACACCTTC. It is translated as CASRYDRGPGYTF.

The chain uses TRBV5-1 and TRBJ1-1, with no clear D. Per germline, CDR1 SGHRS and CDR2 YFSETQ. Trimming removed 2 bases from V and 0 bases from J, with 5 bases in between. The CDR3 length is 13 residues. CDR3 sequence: CASSFTVNTEAFF. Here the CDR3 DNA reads TGCGCCAGCAGCTTCACAGTGAACACTGAAGCTTTCTTT.

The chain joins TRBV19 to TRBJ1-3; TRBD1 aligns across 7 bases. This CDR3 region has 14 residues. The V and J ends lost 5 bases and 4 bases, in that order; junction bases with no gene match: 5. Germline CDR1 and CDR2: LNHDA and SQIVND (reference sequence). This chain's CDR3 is CASSEQGNGNTIYF. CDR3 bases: TGTGCCAGTAGTGAACAGGGGAACGGAAACACCATATATTTT.

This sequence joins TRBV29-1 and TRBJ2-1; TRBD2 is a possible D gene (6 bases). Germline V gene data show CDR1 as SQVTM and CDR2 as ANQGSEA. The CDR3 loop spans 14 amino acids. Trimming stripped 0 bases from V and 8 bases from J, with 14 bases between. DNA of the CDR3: TGCAGCGTTGAAGATACCCTGGAGGGGCATGAGCAGTTCTTC. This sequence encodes CSVEDTLEGHEQFF.

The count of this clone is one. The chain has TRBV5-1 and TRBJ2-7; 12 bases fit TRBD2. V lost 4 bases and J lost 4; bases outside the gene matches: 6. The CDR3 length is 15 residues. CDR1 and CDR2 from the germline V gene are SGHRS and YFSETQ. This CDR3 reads CASSRGTSGGYEQYF. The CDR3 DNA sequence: TGCGCCAGCAGCCGGGGAACTAGCGGGGGGTACGAGCAGTACTTC.

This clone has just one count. The CDR3 region is CASSPGQGNYGYTF. Here the CDR3 DNA reads TGTGCCAGCAGCCCGGGACAGGGGAACTATGGCTACACCTTC. J is TRBJ1-2 and V is TRBV7-7; 10 bases are shared with TRBD1. Losses at the gene ends were 5 bases for V and 2 bases for J; bases not matched to a gene: 2. This CDR3 has 14 amino acids. The germline CDR1 and CDR2 sequences are SSHAT and FNYEAQ (reference sequence).

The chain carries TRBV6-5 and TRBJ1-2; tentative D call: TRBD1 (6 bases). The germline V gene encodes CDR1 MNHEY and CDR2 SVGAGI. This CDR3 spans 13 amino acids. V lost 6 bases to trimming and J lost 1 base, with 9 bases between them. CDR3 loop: CASSAGVNYGYTF. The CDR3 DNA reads TGTGCCAGCAGCGCAGGGGTTAACTATGGCTACACCTTC.